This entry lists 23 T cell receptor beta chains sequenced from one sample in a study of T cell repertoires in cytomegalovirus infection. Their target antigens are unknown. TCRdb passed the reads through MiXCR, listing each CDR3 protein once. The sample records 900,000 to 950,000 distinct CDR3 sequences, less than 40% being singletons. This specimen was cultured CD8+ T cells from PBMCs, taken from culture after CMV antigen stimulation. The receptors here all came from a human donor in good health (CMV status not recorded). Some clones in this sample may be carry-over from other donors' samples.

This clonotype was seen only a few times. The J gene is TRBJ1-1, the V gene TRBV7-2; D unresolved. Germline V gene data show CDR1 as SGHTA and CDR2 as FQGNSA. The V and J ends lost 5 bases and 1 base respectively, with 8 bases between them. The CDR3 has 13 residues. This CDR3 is CASSDVPNTEAFF. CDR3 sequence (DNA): TGTGCCAGCAGCGACGTGCCGAACACTGAAGCTTTCTTT.

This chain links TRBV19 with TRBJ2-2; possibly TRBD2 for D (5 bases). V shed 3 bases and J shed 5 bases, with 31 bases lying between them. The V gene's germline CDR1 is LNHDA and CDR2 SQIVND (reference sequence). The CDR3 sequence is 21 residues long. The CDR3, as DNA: TGTGCCAGTAGTATTTCTCCGAGAGGTTTCACCTGGGGAGTGTTGACCGGGGAGCTGTTTTTT. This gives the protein CASSISPRGFTWGVLTGELFF.

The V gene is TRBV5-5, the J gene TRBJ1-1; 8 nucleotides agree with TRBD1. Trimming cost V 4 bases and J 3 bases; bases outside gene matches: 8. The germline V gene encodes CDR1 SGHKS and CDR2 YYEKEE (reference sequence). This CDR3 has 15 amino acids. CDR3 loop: CASSSWTGKDTEAFF. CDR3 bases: TGTGCCAGCAGCAGTTGGACAGGGAAAGACACTGAAGCTTTCTTT.

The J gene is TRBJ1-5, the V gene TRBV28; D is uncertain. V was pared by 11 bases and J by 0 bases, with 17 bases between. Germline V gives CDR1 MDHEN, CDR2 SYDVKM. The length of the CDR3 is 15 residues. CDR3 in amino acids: CARTPLVISNQPQHF. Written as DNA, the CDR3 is TGTGCCCGCACCCCCTTGGTTATTAGCAATCAGCCCCAGCATTTT.

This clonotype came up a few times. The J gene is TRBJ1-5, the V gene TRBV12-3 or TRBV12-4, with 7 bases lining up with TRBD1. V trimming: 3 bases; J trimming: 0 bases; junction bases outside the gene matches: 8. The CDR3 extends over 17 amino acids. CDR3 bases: TGTGCCAGCAGTTTCGGGACAGAAGCCCTTAGCAATCAGCCCCAGCATTTT. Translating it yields CASSFGTEALSNQPQHF.

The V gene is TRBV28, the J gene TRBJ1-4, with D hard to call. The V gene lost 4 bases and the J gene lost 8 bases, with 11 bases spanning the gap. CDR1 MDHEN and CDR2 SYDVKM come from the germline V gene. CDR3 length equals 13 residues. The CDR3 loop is CASSSDAGEKLFF. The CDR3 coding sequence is TGTGCCAGCAGTTCCGACGCCGGGGAAAAACTGTTTTTT. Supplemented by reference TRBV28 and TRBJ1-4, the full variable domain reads DVKVTQSSRYLVKRTGEKVFLECVQDMDHENMFWYRQDPGLGLRLIYFSYDVKMKEKGDIPEGYSVSREKKERFSLILESASTNQTSMYLCASSSDAGEKLFFGSGTQLSVL.

DNA of the CDR3: TGTGCCAGCAGCCCCGAGGGGGACGGGAAGGGGGAGCAGTACTTC. Its protein product is CASSPEGDGKGEQYF. The chain links TRBV13 to TRBJ2-7; weak D call: TRBD1 (6 bases). V was cut by 5 bases and J by 7 bases, with 21 bases left in between. The CDR3 length is 15 residues. CDR1 and CDR2 from the germline V gene are PRHDT and FYEKMQ (reference sequence).

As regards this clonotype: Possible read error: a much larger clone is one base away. For the CDR3, the DNA is TGTGTCAGCAGCTTAGACAGGAGAGAAGCTTTCTTT. The encoded protein is CVSSLDRREAFF. J is TRBJ1-1 and V is TRBV7-6; a possible D gene is TRBD1 (6 bases). Germline lookup yields CDR1 SGHVS and CDR2 FNYEAQ. This CDR3 region has 12 residues.

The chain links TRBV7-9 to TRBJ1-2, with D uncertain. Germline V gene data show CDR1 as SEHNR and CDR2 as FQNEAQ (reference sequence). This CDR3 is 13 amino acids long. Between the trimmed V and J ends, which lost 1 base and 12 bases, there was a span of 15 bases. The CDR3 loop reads CASSLEYMGLNTF. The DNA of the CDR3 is TGTGCCAGCAGCTTAGAATACATGGGCCTAAACACCTTC.

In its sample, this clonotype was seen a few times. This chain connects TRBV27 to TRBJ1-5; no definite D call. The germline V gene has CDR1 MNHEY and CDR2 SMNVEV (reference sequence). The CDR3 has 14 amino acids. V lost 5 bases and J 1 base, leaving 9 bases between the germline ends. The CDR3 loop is CASSHGLSNQPQHF. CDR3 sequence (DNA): TGTGCCAGCAGTCATGGGCTCAGCAATCAGCCCCAGCATTTT.

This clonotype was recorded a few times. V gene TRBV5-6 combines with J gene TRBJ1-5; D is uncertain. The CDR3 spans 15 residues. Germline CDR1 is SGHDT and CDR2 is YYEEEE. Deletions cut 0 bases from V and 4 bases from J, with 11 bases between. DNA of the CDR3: TGTGCCAGCAGCTTGGCCAAGGGAATTAATCAGCCCCAGCATTTT. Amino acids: CASSLAKGINQPQHF.

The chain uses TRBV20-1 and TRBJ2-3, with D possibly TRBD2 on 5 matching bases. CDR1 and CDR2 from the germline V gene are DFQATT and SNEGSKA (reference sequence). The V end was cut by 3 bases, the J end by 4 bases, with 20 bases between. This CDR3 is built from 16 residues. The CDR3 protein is CSARLDEGEVSDTQYF. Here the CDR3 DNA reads TGCAGTGCTAGGCTAGATGAGGGAGAGGTTTCAGATACGCAGTATTTT.

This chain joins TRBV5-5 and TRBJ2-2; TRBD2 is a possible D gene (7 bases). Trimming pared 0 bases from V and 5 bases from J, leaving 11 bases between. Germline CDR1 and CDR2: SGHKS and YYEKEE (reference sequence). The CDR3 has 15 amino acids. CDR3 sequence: CASSLVGGPTGELFF. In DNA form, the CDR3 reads TGTGCCAGCAGCTTGGTGGGGGGGCCAACCGGGGAGCTGTTTTTT.

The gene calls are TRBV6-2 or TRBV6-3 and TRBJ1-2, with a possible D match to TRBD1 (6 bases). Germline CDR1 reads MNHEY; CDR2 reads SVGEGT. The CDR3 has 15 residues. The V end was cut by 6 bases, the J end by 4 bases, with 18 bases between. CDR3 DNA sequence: TGTGCCAGCAGAGAACGGGACAACCTTCTCTATGGCTACACCTTC. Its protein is CASRERDNLLYGYTF.

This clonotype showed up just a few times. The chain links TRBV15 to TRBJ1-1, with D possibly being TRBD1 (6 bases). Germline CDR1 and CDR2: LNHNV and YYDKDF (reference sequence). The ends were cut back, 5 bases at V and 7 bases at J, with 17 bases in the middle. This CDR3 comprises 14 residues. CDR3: CATSPPGGLVEAFF. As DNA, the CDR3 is TGTGCCACCAGCCCCCCTGGGGGGCTAGTTGAAGCTTTCTTT.

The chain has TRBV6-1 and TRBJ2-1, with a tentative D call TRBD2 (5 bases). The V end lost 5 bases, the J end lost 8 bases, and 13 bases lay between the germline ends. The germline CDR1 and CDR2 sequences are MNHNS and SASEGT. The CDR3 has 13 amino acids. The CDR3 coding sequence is TGTGCCAGCAGTCTGAGGGTTGGGGATGAGCAGTTCTTC. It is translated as CASSLRVGDEQFF.

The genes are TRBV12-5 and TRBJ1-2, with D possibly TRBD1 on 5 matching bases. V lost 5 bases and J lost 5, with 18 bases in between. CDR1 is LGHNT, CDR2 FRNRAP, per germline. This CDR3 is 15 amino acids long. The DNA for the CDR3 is TGTGCTAGTGGTCTGGAAACCCGGGGACCATATGGCTACACCTTC. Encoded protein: CASGLETRGPYGYTF.

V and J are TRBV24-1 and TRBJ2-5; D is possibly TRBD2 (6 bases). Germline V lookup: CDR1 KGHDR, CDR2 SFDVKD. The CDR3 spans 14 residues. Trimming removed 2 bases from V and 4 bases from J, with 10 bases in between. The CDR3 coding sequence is TGTGCCACCAGTGATTCGGGGGTGTTAGAGACCCAGTACTTC. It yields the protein CATSDSGVLETQYF.

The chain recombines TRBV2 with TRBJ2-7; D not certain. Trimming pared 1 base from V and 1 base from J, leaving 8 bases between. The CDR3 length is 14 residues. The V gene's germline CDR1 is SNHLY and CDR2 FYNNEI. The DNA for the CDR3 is TGTGCCAGCAGTGAAGTGGTCATTTCCTACGAGCAGTACTTC. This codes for CASSEVVISYEQYF.

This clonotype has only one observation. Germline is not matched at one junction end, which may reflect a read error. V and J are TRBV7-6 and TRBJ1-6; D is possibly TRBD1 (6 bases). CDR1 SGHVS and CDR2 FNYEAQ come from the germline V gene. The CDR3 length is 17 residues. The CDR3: CASSLVGGADSNSPIHF. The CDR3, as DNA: TGTGCCAGCAGCTTAGTTGGGGGGGCGGATAGTAATTCACCCATCCACTTT.

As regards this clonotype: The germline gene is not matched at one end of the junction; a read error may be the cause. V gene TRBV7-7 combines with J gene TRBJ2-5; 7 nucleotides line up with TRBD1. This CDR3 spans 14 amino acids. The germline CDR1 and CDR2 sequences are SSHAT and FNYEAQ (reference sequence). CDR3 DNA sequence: TGTGCTAGCAGCCGCCGGGGACAGCAAGAGACCCAGTACTTC. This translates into CASSRRGQQETQYF. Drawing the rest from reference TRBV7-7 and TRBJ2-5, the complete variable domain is GAGVSQSPRYKVTKRGQDVTLRCDPISSHATLYWYQQALGQGPEFLTYFNYEAQPDKSGLPSDRFSAERPEGSISTLTIQRTEQRDSAMYRCASSRRGQQETQYFGPGTRLLVL.

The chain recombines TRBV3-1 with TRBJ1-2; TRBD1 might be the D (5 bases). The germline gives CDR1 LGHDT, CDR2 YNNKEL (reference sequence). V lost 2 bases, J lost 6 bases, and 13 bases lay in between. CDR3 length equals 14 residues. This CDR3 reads CASSQIQGLDGYTF. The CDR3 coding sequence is TGTGCCAGCAGCCAAATCCAGGGCCTGGATGGCTACACCTTC.

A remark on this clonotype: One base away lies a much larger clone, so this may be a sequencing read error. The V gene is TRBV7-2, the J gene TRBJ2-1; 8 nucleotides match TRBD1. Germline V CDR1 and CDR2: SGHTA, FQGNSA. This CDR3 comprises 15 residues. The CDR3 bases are TGTGCCAACAGCCCGGGACAGGTCTCCTACAATGAGCAGTTCTTC. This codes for CANSPGQVSYNEQFF. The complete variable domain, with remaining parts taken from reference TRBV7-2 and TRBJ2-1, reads GAGVSQSPSNKVTEKGKDVELRCDPISGHTALYWYRQSLGQGLEFLIYFQGNSAPDKSGLPSDRFSAERTGGSVSTLTIQRTQQEDSAVYLCANSPGQVSYNEQFFGPGTRLTVL.